Presented here are 7 T cell receptor beta chains from one specimen sequenced in a study of T cell repertoires in cytomegalovirus infection. No antigen is known for these receptors. TCRdb used MiXCR to reprocess the reads, holding one entry per CDR3 protein. The sample lists about 900,000 distinct CDR3 sequences, less than 35% occurring once. The source was cultured CD8+ T cells from PBMCs, collected from culture after CMV antigen stimulation. These receptors were taken from a human donor in good health (CMV status not recorded). Some clones in this sample may be carry-over from other donors' samples.

The gene calls are TRBV6-2 or TRBV6-3 and TRBJ1-5; D is uncertain. CDR1 and CDR2 (germline): MNHEY, SVGEGT. V was shortened by 4 bases and J by 5 bases, with 18 bases between the two germline ends. CDR3 length equals 16 residues. The chain's CDR3 is CASSSPVDEAHQPQHF. The CDR3 DNA sequence: TGTGCCAGCAGTTCCCCGGTCGACGAGGCGCATCAGCCCCAGCATTTT.

The chain uses TRBV7-9 and TRBJ1-5; 10 bases align to TRBD1. Per germline, CDR1 SEHNR and CDR2 FQNEAQ (reference sequence). With 7 bases clipped from V and 7 bases from J, the junction kept 7 bases outside the gene matches. The CDR3 runs 14 residues. CDR3 sequence (DNA): TGTGCCAGCACCAAGGGGACAGGGGCACAGCCCCAGCATTTT. Translated: CASTKGTGAQPQHF. The full variable domain, in which reference TRBV7-9 and TRBJ1-5 provide the parts outside the CDR3, is DTGVSQNPRHKITKRGQNVTFRCDPISEHNRLYWYRQTLGQGPEFLTYFQNEAQLEKSRLLSDRFSAERPKGSFSTLEIQRTEQGDSAMYLCASTKGTGAQPQHFGDGTRLSIL.

This rearrangement joins TRBV6-5 to TRBJ2-5, with 9 bases lining up with TRBD2. Losses at the gene ends were 6 bases for V and 4 bases for J; bases not matched to a gene: 9. From germline, CDR1 is MNHEY and CDR2 SVGAGI. The CDR3 runs 15 residues. The CDR3 nucleotides are TGTGCCAGCAGCCCCGGACTAGCGTTACGAGAGACCCAGTACTTC. Amino acids: CASSPGLALRETQYF.

V and J are TRBV20-1 and TRBJ1-2; 8 positions match TRBD1. Germline V lookup: CDR1 DFQATT, CDR2 SNEGSKA (reference sequence). Trimming took 0 bases from V and 4 from J; bases not matched to a gene: 4. This CDR3 is 14 amino acids long. CDR3 sequence: CSARDVGQGYGYTF. As DNA, the CDR3 is TGCAGTGCTAGAGACGTAGGACAGGGCTATGGCTACACCTTC.

The table lists this clonotype with a few counts. This sequence joins TRBV10-2 and TRBJ1-2; D remains ambiguous. Trimming shortened V by 0 bases and J by 0 bases, and 17 bases separated the two germline ends. The CDR3 sequence is 18 residues long. The germline V gene has CDR1 WSHSY and CDR2 SAAADI. This CDR3 reads CASSESYGRGLSNYGYTF. The CDR3 DNA follows: TGCGCCAGCAGTGAGTCGTACGGGCGAGGCCTCTCTAACTATGGCTACACCTTC.

At least ten counts were recorded for this clonotype. The V and J genes are TRBV5-4 and TRBJ2-1; a weak D match, TRBD2 (6 bases). Germline CDR1 reads SGHNT; CDR2 reads YYREEE (reference sequence). Trimming shortened V by 4 bases and J by 0 bases, and 14 bases separated the two germline ends. The CDR3 loop spans 16 amino acids. The CDR3 region has the DNA TGTGCCAGCAGCCCCGGGACTGACCCCTCCTACAATGAGCAGTTCTTC. Protein product: CASSPGTDPSYNEQFF.

V and J are TRBV7-6 and TRBJ1-2; D might be TRBD1 (5 bases). Between the trimmed V and J ends, which lost 5 bases and 4 bases, there was a span of 14 bases. Per germline, CDR1 SGHVS and CDR2 FNYEAQ. The CDR3 loop spans 14 amino acids. CDR3 sequence reads: CASSGRASPYGYTF. The CDR3, as DNA: TGTGCCAGCAGCGGCAGGGCGTCACCCTATGGCTACACCTTC.